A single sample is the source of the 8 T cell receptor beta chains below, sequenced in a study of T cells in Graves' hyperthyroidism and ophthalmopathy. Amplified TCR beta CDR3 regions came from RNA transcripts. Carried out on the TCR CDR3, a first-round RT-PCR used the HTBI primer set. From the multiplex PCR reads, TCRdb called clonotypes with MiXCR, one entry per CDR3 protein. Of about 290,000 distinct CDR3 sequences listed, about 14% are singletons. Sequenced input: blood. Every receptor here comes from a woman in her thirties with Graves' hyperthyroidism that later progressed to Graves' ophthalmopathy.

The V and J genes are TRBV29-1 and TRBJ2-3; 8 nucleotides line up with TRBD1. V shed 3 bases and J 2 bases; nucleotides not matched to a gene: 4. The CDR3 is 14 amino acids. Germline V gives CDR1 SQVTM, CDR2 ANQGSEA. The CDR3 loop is CSVDPGGYTDTQYF. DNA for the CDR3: TGCAGCGTTGATCCAGGGGGCTACACAGATACGCAGTATTTT.

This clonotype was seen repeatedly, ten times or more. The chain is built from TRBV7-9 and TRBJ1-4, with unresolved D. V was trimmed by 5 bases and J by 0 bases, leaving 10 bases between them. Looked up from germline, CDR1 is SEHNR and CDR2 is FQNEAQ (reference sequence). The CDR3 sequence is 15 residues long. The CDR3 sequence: CASSDYTATNEKLFF. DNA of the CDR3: TGTGCCAGCAGCGATTACACTGCAACTAATGAAAAACTGTTTTTT.

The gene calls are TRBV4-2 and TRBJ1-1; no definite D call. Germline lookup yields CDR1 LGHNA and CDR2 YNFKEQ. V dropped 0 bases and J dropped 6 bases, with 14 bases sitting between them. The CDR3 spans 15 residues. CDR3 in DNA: TGTGCCAGCAGCCAAGATCGGGAACTCCGCGCTGAAGCTTTCTTT. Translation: CASSQDRELRAEAFF.

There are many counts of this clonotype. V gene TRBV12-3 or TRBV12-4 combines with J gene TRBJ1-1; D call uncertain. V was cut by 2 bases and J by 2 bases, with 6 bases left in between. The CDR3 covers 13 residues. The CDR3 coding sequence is TGTGCCAGCAGTTTATTAGAAAACACTGAAGCTTTCTTT. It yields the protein CASSLLENTEAFF.

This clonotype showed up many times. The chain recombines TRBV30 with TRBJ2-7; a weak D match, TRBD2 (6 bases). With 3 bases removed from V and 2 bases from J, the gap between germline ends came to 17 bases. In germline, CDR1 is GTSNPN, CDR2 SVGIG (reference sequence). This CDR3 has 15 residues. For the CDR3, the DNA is TGTGCCTGGAGCGCCGGGAGCGGGTTAACCTACGAGCAGTACTTC. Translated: CAWSAGSGLTYEQYF.

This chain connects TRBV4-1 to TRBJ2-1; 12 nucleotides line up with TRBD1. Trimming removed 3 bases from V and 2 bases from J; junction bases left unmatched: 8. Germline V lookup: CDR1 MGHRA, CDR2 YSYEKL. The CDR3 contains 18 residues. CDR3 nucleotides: TGCGCCAGCAGCCACCTGCCGGGACAGGGGGCTGCCTACAATGAGCAGTTCTTC. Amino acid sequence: CASSHLPGQGAAYNEQFF.

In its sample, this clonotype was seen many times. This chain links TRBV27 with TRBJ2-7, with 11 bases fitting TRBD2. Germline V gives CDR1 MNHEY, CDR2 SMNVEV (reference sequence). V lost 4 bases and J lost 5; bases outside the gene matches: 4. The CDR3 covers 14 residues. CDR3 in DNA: TGTGCCAGCAGTTCGGGGACTAGCGGAAACGAGCAGTACTTC. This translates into CASSSGTSGNEQYF.

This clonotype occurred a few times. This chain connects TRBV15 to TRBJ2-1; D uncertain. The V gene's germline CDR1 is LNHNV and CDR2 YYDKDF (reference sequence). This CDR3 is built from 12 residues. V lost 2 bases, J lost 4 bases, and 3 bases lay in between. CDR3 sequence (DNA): TGTGCCACCAGCAGAAGTTACAATGAGCAGTTCTTC. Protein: CATSRSYNEQFF.